This T cell receptor (beta chain) was sequenced for a study of blood T cell repertoires in COVID-19. This CDR3 region has 14 residues. Germline V lookup: CDR1 SQVTM, CDR2 ANQGSEA. The trim removed 3 bases at V and 3 bases at J, leaving 3 bases unmatched. Only in-frame clones appear in the TCRdb table, and some are missing; sequencing was by immunoSEQ multiplex PCR. The table lists tens of thousands of clones, around 81% of them singletons, with under 7.5% in the top ten. The sample taken for sequencing was peripheral blood. The receptor was isolated from a man between 60 and 70 years old with acute or convalescent COVID-19. This sequence joins TRBV29-1 and TRBJ2-5, with 11 positions matching TRBD1. The CDR3 nucleotides read TGCAGCGTTGAGGGGACAGGGGGAAAAGAGACCCAGTACTTC. As protein: CSVEGTGGKETQYF.